What follows are 29 T cell receptor beta chains derived from one specimen sequenced in a study of T-cell memory formation after mild COVID-19. TCRdb independently ran MiXCR on the 5' RACE reads; one entry per CDR3 protein. The data show about 430,000 distinct CDR3 sequences, roughly a quarter seen once. Sequencing was performed on PBMCs or a T cell subset sorted from them (not recorded which). These TCRs come from an adult woman who had mild COVID-19 (a few samples of this study predate the infection). Cell type and time point are not known.

This clonotype appeared many times. The rearrangement uses TRBV5-1 and TRBJ2-6, with D possibly being TRBD2 (5 bases). Trimming took off 1 base at V and 2 bases at J, with 10 bases between the two ends. The length of the CDR3 is 16 residues. CDR1 and CDR2 (germline): SGHRS, YFSETQ. The CDR3 DNA reads as TGCGCCAGCAGCTTGTCACCGGGGACTGGGGCCAACGTCCTGACTTTC. Its translation is CASSLSPGTGANVLTF.

The sample holds a few counts of this clonotype. This chain joins TRBV2 and TRBJ2-7; D could derive from TRBD1 or TRBD2 (5 bases each). V lost 0 bases, J lost 9 bases, and 15 bases lay in between. The CDR3 contains 14 residues. Germline loops: CDR1 SNHLY, CDR2 FYNNEI. Here the CDR3 reads CASSEAGGRDAQYF. CDR3 in DNA: TGTGCCAGCAGTGAAGCTGGCGGAAGGGACGCGCAGTACTTC.

This clonotype was seen more than once but under ten times. The rearrangement joins TRBV12-5 to TRBJ2-7; the D gene is possibly TRBD2 (5 bases). Germline CDR1 is LGHNT and CDR2 is FRNRAP. CDR3 length: 12 residues. Trimming took 5 bases from V and 2 from J, leaving 7 bases between them. The CDR3: CASGPGAYEQYF. The CDR3 nucleotides read TGTGCTAGTGGTCCCGGGGCCTACGAGCAGTACTTC.

This clonotype showed up just a few times. The genes are TRBV20-1 and TRBJ2-1, with D possibly called TRBD1 or TRBD2 (6 bases each). The V gene lost 0 bases and the J gene lost 2 bases, with 11 bases spanning the gap. Germline lookup yields CDR1 DFQATT and CDR2 SNEGSKA (reference sequence). The CDR3 runs 15 residues. CDR3 coding DNA: TGCAGTGCTAGAGATTTGGGGGGCGCCTACAATGAGCAGTTCTTC. Protein product: CSARDLGGAYNEQFF.

V gene TRBV30 combines with J gene TRBJ1-3, with unresolved D. The CDR3 totals 14 residues. CDR1 and CDR2 (germline): GTSNPN, SVGIG (reference sequence). V lost 2 bases and J lost 12, with 20 bases in between. The CDR3, as DNA: TGTGCCTGGAGTAAGACCGGGAACCCAATCGGCATATATTTT. This codes for CAWSKTGNPIGIYF.

This clonotype has only a few counts. The J gene is TRBJ2-7, the V gene TRBV7-9; 7 bases agree with TRBD1. The CDR3 has 14 residues. V dropped 7 bases and J dropped 5; count of bases not matched to a gene: 11. Germline V lookup: CDR1 SEHNR, CDR2 FQNEAQ (reference sequence). CDR3 loop: CASTPIRDSNEQYF. In DNA form, the CDR3 reads TGTGCCAGCACCCCCATCCGGGACAGCAACGAGCAGTACTTC.

V usage is TRBV6-6 and J usage is TRBJ2-2, with D perhaps given as TRBD1 or TRBD2 (5 bases each). CDR1 MNHNY and CDR2 SVGAGI come from the germline V gene (reference sequence). The CDR3 runs to 17 residues. V was cut by 7 bases and J by 2 bases, with 20 bases left in between. The CDR3 nucleotides read TGTGCCAGCAACAACCCGTTCCGGGGACCCAACACCGGGGAGCTGTTTTTT. Protein sequence: CASNNPFRGPNTGELFF.

The chain links TRBV4-3 to TRBJ2-7; TRBD2 matches 11 bases. With V trimmed by 1 base and J by 4 bases, 3 bases remained unmatched. In germline, CDR1 is LGHNA, CDR2 YSLEER. This CDR3 spans 15 amino acids. The CDR3: CASSQGASGRYEQYF. The CDR3 bases are TGCGCCAGCAGCCAAGGGGCTAGCGGGAGGTACGAGCAGTACTTC.

This chain connects TRBV6-5 to TRBJ2-5; D might be TRBD2 (7 bases). Per the germline V gene, CDR1 is MNHEY and CDR2 is SVGAGI. The CDR3 has 15 amino acids. Trimming removed 2 bases at V and 0 bases at J, with 10 bases between. The CDR3 DNA is TGTGCCAGCAGTTACGCGGGGGCCGACCAAGAGACCCAGTACTTC. Protein product: CASSYAGADQETQYF.

This clonotype was seen only a few times. The chain joins TRBV5-5 to TRBJ2-4, with TRBD1 matching 9 bases. After removal of 4 bases from V and 1 base from J, the junction contained 24 bases not matched to a gene. There are 22 residues in the CDR3. Germline lookup yields CDR1 SGHKS and CDR2 YYEKEE (reference sequence). This CDR3 is CASSVRPVEGQGYLRAKNIQYF. The CDR3 coding sequence is TGTGCCAGCAGCGTAAGGCCGGTCGAGGGACAGGGTTACCTGAGGGCCAAAAACATTCAGTACTTC.

This chain links TRBV7-9 with TRBJ2-3, with TRBD2 matching over 7 bases. Losses at the gene ends were 5 bases for V and 2 bases for J; bases not matched to a gene: 13. This CDR3 is built from 17 residues. The germline V gene encodes CDR1 SEHNR and CDR2 FQNEAQ (reference sequence). The chain's CDR3 is CASSQWRASGNTDTQYF. The CDR3 region has the DNA TGTGCCAGCAGCCAATGGAGGGCTAGCGGAAACACAGATACGCAGTATTTT.

Only a few counts were recorded for this clonotype. The genes are TRBV5-6 and TRBJ1-5, with no clear D. Germline-derived CDR1 and CDR2 are SGHDT and YYEEEE. The V end was cut by 0 bases, the J end by 5 bases, with 9 bases between. There are 14 residues in the CDR3. CDR3 sequence reads: CASSLAVGDQPQHF. As DNA, the CDR3 is TGTGCCAGCAGCTTGGCGGTGGGTGATCAGCCCCAGCATTTT.

The chain joins TRBV29-1 to TRBJ2-7; D possibly corresponds to TRBD1 (6 bases). Trimming shortened V by 4 bases and J by 5 bases, and 15 bases separated the two germline ends. The germline V gene encodes CDR1 SQVTM and CDR2 ANQGSEA. The CDR3 contains 13 residues. The CDR3 protein is CSVAGARINEQYF. CDR3 in DNA: TGCAGCGTTGCAGGGGCGCGTATAAACGAGCAGTACTTC.

This clonotype showed up just a few times. The chain couples TRBV4-1 to TRBJ2-3; no definite D call. CDR3 length: 15 amino acids. Trimming shortened V by 0 bases and J by 4 bases, and 11 bases separated the two germline ends. CDR1 and CDR2 from the germline V gene are MGHRA and YSYEKL. As DNA, the CDR3 is TGCGCCAGCAGCCAAGAGGGCTTGGGCGCAGATACGCAGTATTTT. Protein: CASSQEGLGADTQYF.

This chain links TRBV20-1 with TRBJ2-2; 7 bases line up with TRBD2. This CDR3 region has 14 residues. Germline loops: CDR1 DFQATT, CDR2 SNEGSKA (reference sequence). The V gene end was trimmed by 4 bases and the J gene end by 1 base; junction bases not matched to a gene: 3. CDR3 DNA: TGCAGTGCTATGGGCGGGGGGAACACCGGGGAGCTGTTTTTT. It is translated as CSAMGGGNTGELFF.

The sample holds a few counts of this clonotype. V gene TRBV7-2 combines with J gene TRBJ1-2; TRBD1 aligns across 11 bases. The J segment lost 4 bases and the V segment lost 11 bases, leaving 6 bases of the junction unmatched. This CDR3 is 13 amino acids long. Germline V gene sequence: CDR1 SGHTA, CDR2 FQGNSA. CDR3 nucleotide sequence: TGTGCCGGGACAGGGGGAATAGCCTATGGCTACACCTTC. Its translation is CAGTGGIAYGYTF.

This clonotype was counted between two and nine times. The chain recombines TRBV7-3 with TRBJ1-1; TRBD1 is a possible D gene (5 bases). The CDR3 sequence is 14 residues long. The germline CDR1 and CDR2 sequences are SGHTA and FQGTGA. V lost 5 bases and J lost 4, with 14 bases in between. The CDR3 here is CASSPGTEGTEAFF. The CDR3 region has the DNA TGTGCCAGCAGCCCCGGGACTGAGGGCACTGAAGCTTTCTTT.

This chain uses TRBV29-1 with TRBJ2-3, with TRBD2 identical over 13 bases. Losses at the gene ends were 4 bases for V and 6 bases for J; bases not matched to a gene: 1. Germline V gene data show CDR1 as SQVTM and CDR2 as ANQGSEA. The CDR3 totals 13 residues. In nucleotides, the CDR3 is TGCAGCGTTGGGACTAGCGGGAGCGATACGCAGTATTTT. It yields the protein CSVGTSGSDTQYF.

This clonotype has only a few counts. As DNA, the CDR3 is TGTGCCAGCAGCTTGAATCGATACTCCTACGAGCAGTACTTC. The encoded protein is CASSLNRYSYEQYF. The chain combines TRBV7-2 with TRBJ2-7, with D hard to call. The CDR3 contains 14 residues. Germline V gene sequence: CDR1 SGHTA, CDR2 FQGNSA. V dropped 3 bases and J dropped 0 bases, with 9 bases sitting between them.

This chain uses TRBV12-3 or TRBV12-4 with TRBJ2-7; D is ambiguous. Trimming cost V 6 bases and J 7 bases, with 10 bases left between them. The CDR3 length is 11 residues. The chain's CDR3 is CASRARSEQYF. The CDR3 DNA sequence: TGTGCCAGCAGGGCCCGGTCGGAGCAGTACTTC.

This clonotype turned up a few times. The chain uses TRBV12-3 or TRBV12-4 and TRBJ1-1; TRBD1 matches 9 bases. V was pared by 3 bases and J by 3 bases, with 5 bases of the junction left unmatched. The CDR3 runs 15 residues. The CDR3 reads CASSFPRTGDTEAFF. The CDR3, as DNA: TGTGCCAGCAGTTTCCCGCGGACAGGGGACACTGAAGCTTTCTTT.

This CDR3 reads CASSPLIIAGDNEQFF. DNA for the CDR3: TGTGCCAGCTCGCCGTTAATAATAGCGGGAGACAATGAGCAGTTCTTC. The gene calls are TRBV18 and TRBJ2-1; TRBD2 agrees at 9 bases. The junction had 11 bases not matched to a gene; V was cut back by 6 bases and J by 5 bases. Germline V lookup: CDR1 KGHSH, CDR2 LQKENI. The CDR3 totals 16 residues.

This clonotype has a handful of counts. The chain is built from TRBV28 and TRBJ2-5, with D perhaps matching TRBD1 or TRBD2 (6 bases each). Germline V gene lookup returns CDR1 MDHEN and CDR2 SYDVKM. Trimming left V 1 base short and J 9 bases short, with 15 bases between. The CDR3 loop spans 14 amino acids. The CDR3 nucleotides are TGTGCCAGCAGTTTATTACAGGGAGGAGGTTCCCAGTACTTC. It codes for CASSLLQGGGSQYF. Full variable domain (remainder filled in from reference TRBV28 and TRBJ2-5): DVKVTQSSRYLVKRTGEKVFLECVQDMDHENMFWYRQDPGLGLRLIYFSYDVKMKEKGDIPEGYSVSREKKERFSLILESASTNQTSMYLCASSLLQGGGSQYFGPGTRLLVL.

The V call is TRBV3-1, the J call TRBJ1-1; a weak D match, TRBD1 (6 bases). Germline V lookup: CDR1 LGHDT, CDR2 YNNKEL (reference sequence). CDR3 size: 16 residues. Deletions cut 3 bases from V and 4 bases from J, with 18 bases between. The CDR3 DNA follows: TGTGCCAGCAGCCATGCCCCGGTTGAGGGGGGCACTGAAGCTTTCTTT. Translation gives CASSHAPVEGGTEAFF.

This clonotype was counted ten times or more. The chain employs TRBV12-3 or TRBV12-4 and TRBJ2-1; D gene unclear. This CDR3 has 12 residues. The ends were cut back, 3 bases at V and 7 bases at J, with 7 bases in the middle. CDR3 region: CASSLGWNEQFF. In DNA, the CDR3 is TGTGCCAGCAGTTTGGGTTGGAATGAGCAGTTCTTC.

This clonotype came up many times. This rearrangement joins TRBV19 to TRBJ1-5, with a weak D call TRBD1 (5 bases). The V end was cut by 4 bases, the J end by 3 bases, with 13 bases between. Germline values: CDR1 LNHDA, CDR2 SQIVND (reference sequence). There are 15 residues in the CDR3. This CDR3 reads CASSSLEGDNQPQHF. In nucleotides, the CDR3 is TGTGCCAGTAGTAGCCTGGAAGGGGACAATCAGCCCCAGCATTTT.

This clonotype turned up a few times. This sequence joins TRBV27 and TRBJ1-4; tentative D call: TRBD1 (5 bases). The germline V gene has CDR1 MNHEY and CDR2 SMNVEV (reference sequence). Trimming removed 8 bases from V and 6 bases from J, with 13 bases in between. This CDR3 is 13 amino acids long. This chain's CDR3 is CASRPGTYEKLFF. For the CDR3, the DNA is TGTGCCAGCCGACCTGGGACCTATGAAAAACTGTTTTTT.

This clonotype occurred a few times. V usage is TRBV7-9 and J usage is TRBJ2-7, with 7 positions matching TRBD2. Germline CDR1 and CDR2: SEHNR and FQNEAQ (reference sequence). This CDR3 is built from 15 residues. V shed 3 bases, J shed 3 bases, and the junction held 8 bases outside the gene matches. The CDR3: CASSFFGGKNYEQYF. Written as DNA, the CDR3 is TGTGCCAGCAGCTTTTTCGGGGGGAAAAACTACGAGCAGTACTTC.

This clonotype has more than one count but fewer than ten. The chain combines TRBV10-3 with TRBJ1-2; D might be TRBD1 (5 bases). Trimming cost V 2 bases and J 4 bases, with 11 bases left between them. Germline assignment: CDR1 ENHRY and CDR2 SYGVKD. The CDR3 length is 14 residues. In DNA, the CDR3 is TGTGCCATCAGTGAGGGGGCGCAGGGCTATGGCTACACCTTC. This sequence encodes CAISEGAQGYGYTF.